This T cell receptor (beta chain) was profiled in a study of blood T cell repertoires in COVID-19. Study summary: The cDNA or gDNA used as material had been derived from T cells, B-cell-depleted T cells, or PBMCs.

Per the authors' pipeline: Quantification of nucleated cells was approximated via reference gene primer amplification. Sequencing was performed with immunoSEQ multiplex PCR; in TCRdb, only in-frame clones are kept and a portion is missing. For V, J and clone size, that table is used; D and trimming come from the DNA. The table has 98,000 or so clones, about 89% seen once. Source material: peripheral blood. This TCR derives from a human donor in a cohort sampled during active COVID-19.

DNA of the CDR3: TGTGCCAGCAGCGCTAAAGGACTAGCGGGAGGTAATACGCAGTATTTT. Translation: CASSAKGLAGGNTQYF. The chain recombines TRBV7-9 with TRBJ2-3; 14 bases are a match to TRBD2. Germline-derived CDR1 and CDR2 are SEHNR and FQNEAQ (reference sequence). The CDR3 runs to 16 residues. With V trimmed by 5 bases and J by 7 bases, 8 bases remained unmatched.